This note documents a single T cell receptor beta chain sequence. Its antigen is unidentified. This specimen belongs to a study of shared clonotypes between healthy human individuals. The naive CD8 population came from CD45RO-negative cells selected for CCR7, without terminally differentiated effector memory CD45RA+ cells. Donors included only healthy HIV-negative adults lacking recent acute infections or vaccinations. Using immunoSEQ multiplex PCR, the repertoire was profiled, and TCRdb retains in-frame clones only, with some absent. The sample shows about 2.1 million clones, roughly 95% of them seen only once. Whole-study results and caveats: Larger richness was generally estimated for naive than memory subsets.

The CDR3 runs 14 residues. CDR1 is MGHRA, CDR2 YSYEKL, per germline. Between the trimmed V and J ends, which lost 2 bases and 3 bases, there was a span of 11 bases. Specimen: naive CD8+ T cells from PBMCs. The sequence was collected from a man aged 18 to 30 in good health. Some clones in this sample may be carry-over from other donors' samples. The rearrangement uses TRBV4-1 and TRBJ2-7; maybe TRBD2 (5 bases). This CDR3 is CASSQLMRDYEQYF. As DNA, the CDR3 is TGCGCCAGCAGCCAACTAATGAGGGACTACGAGCAGTACTTC.